These T cell receptor beta chains were read from a single sample in a study of shared clonotypes between healthy human individuals. Generated by immunoSEQ multiplex PCR, the TCRdb table keeps only in-frame clones and is missing some. The sample consists of roughly 2.4 million clones, 95% of them appearing once. The sequenced sample was naive CD4+ T cells sorted from blood. These receptors all come from a man aged 18 to 35 in good health. CDR3s include the opening cysteine and the closing phenylalanine or tryptophan. D genes are given only for firm matches. Part of the rows lack a size; the others show once, few, many or a class for expanded clones.

TRBV20-1,-,few,TRBJ2-3,TGCAGTGCTAGTGGGGCAGATACGCAGTATTTT,CSASGADTQYF
TRBV6-6,-,-,TRBJ1-1,TGTGCCAGCAGCCCGGGAGGCACTGAAGCTTTCTTT,CASSPGGTEAFF
TRBV6-1,TRBD1,-,TRBJ1-5,TGTGCCAGCAGTGAGGCTGACAGGGCCAATCAGCCCCAGCATTTT,CASSEADRANQPQHF
TRBV25-1,-,-,TRBJ1-1,TGTGCCAGCAGTGAAAACGGACAGTCGAACACTGAAGCTTTCTTT,CASSENGQSNTEAFF
TRBV2,TRBD2,once,TRBJ2-1,TGTGCCAGCAGGGTCTATGGGGGAGGGGAGCAGTTCTTC,CASRVYGGGEQFF
TRBV5-1,-,-,TRBJ2-5,TGCGCCAGCAGCTCCGCTCAGGGTCGGGAGACCCAGTACTTC,CASSSAQGRETQYF
TRBV30,-,-,TRBJ1-1,TGTGCCTGGAGTCGGGACGGTGAAGCTTTCTTT,CAWSRDGEAFF
TRBV28,TRBD1,-,TRBJ1-2,TGTGCCAGCAGTTTCCCTCTGCCAGGGGGCAGGGGCTACACCTTC,CASSFPLPGGRGYTF
TRBV5-1,TRBD1,once,TRBJ1-4,TGCGCCAGCAGCCTAAGACAGGGTGGTGGTGAAAAACTGTTTTTT,CASSLRQGGGEKLFF
TRBV5-4,-,once,TRBJ2-6,TGTGCCAGCAGCTTACCGCTATCTGGGGCCAACGTCCTGACTTTC,CASSLPLSGANVLTF
TRBV18,-,-,TRBJ2-7,TGTGCCACGGCGGGATATCCCTACGAGCAGTACTTC,CATAGYPYEQYF
TRBV6-5,-,-,TRBJ1-2,TGTGCCAGCAGCAGGGTTAACTATGGCTACACCTTC,CASSRVNYGYTF
TRBV7-2,TRBD2,-,TRBJ2-1,TGTGCCAGCAGGCGACTAGCGGGCCTCTACAATGAGCAGTTCTTC,CASRRLAGLYNEQFF
TRBV29-1,TRBD1,once,TRBJ2-2,TGCAGCGTGGGGGACAGTAGGAACACCGGGGAGCTGTTTTTT,CSVGDSRNTGELFF
TRBV2,TRBD2,-,TRBJ2-2,TGTGCCAGTTCCCCCGAGCGGGGGGGCAACACCGGGGAGCTGTTTTTT,CASSPERGGNTGELFF
TRBV7-8,TRBD2,-,TRBJ2-5,TGTGCCAGCAGCCGCGGACTAGCGGGGGAGACCCAGTACTTC,CASSRGLAGETQYF
TRBV15,-,-,TRBJ2-3,TGTGCCACCAGCAGAGACCGGCTTTCGTTCGAGGATACGCAGTATTTT,CATSRDRLSFEDTQYF
TRBV5-4,TRBD1,-,TRBJ1-2,TGTGCCAGCAGCTTGATTGGGACAGATATCTATGGCTACACCTTC,CASSLIGTDIYGYTF
TRBV5-1,TRBD2,-,TRBJ2-1,TGCGCCAGCAGCTACGGGAATAGCGGGGGGTGGAGCTCCTACAATGAGCAGTTCTTC,CASSYGNSGGWSSYNEQFF
TRBV9,-,-,TRBJ2-7,TGTGCCAGCAGCGTAGCCGCATCCAACGAGCAGTACTTC,CASSVAASNEQYF
TRBV7-8,-,few,TRBJ1-3,TGTGCCAGCAGCCCTGGAACGAACTCTGGAAACACCATATATTTT,CASSPGTNSGNTIYF
TRBV29-1,TRBD2,-,TRBJ2-1,TGCAGCGTTGGGCCGACGGGAGGGCCTTATAATGAGCAGTTCTTC,CSVGPTGGPYNEQFF
TRBV5-4,-,-,TRBJ2-6,TGTGCCAGCAGCCAAGGAACCACTGGGGCCAACGTCCTGACTTTC,CASSQGTTGANVLTF
TRBV2,-,-,TRBJ1-4,TGTGCCAGCAGCGATACCCGGAGACTGGTTGAAAAACTGTTTTTT,CASSDTRRLVEKLFF
TRBV9,-,-,TRBJ2-3,TGTGCCAGCAGCGGGGGCTCGGGCGGCCCAAGCACAGATACGCAGTATTTT,CASSGGSGGPSTDTQYF
TRBV6-1,TRBD1,-,TRBJ1-3,TGTGCCACCACAACAGGGGACTCTGGAAACACCATATATTTT,CATTTGDSGNTIYF
TRBV10-3,-,-,TRBJ2-2,TGTGCCACCTCAGGGAATCTCAACACCGGGGAGCTGTTTTTT,CATSGNLNTGELFF
TRBV2,-,-,TRBJ1-3,TGTGCCAGTGGGCGCGGCAGGGAAGGAAACACCATATATTTT,CASGRGREGNTIYF
TRBV6-6,-,-,TRBJ1-1,TGTGCCAGCAGTTATACGGCAGCGAACACTGAAGCTTTCTTT,CASSYTAANTEAFF
TRBV5-4,-,-,TRBJ2-1,TGTGCCAGCAGCCCACAGGGCAGGATCCCGCATGAGCAGTTCTTC,CASSPQGRIPHEQFF
TRBV5-1,-,-,TRBJ1-1,TGCGCCAGCAGCTTGGAAAGAAGCACTGAAGCTTTCTTT,CASSLERSTEAFF
TRBV6-1,-,once,TRBJ1-6,TGTGCCAGCAGTGAATATGGGATAATTAATTCACCCCTCCACTTT,CASSEYGIINSPLHF
TRBV5-6,-,once,TRBJ1-4,TGTGCCAGCAGCCCACGCCCGGGTTGGACTAATGAAAAACTGTTTTTT,CASSPRPGWTNEKLFF
TRBV2,-,-,TRBJ2-3,TGTGCCAGCAAGCCGTCCGCAGATACGCAGTATTTT,CASKPSADTQYF
TRBV19,-,-,TRBJ2-4,TGTGCCAGTAGTATAGATAATGGAGGCGGGATCGGGGCCAAAAACATTCAGTACTTC,CASSIDNGGGIGAKNIQYF
TRBV6-1,TRBD1,-,TRBJ2-7,TGTGCCAGCAGTGAAATGGGACAGTTCTACGAGCAGTACTTC,CASSEMGQFYEQYF
TRBV2,-,-,TRBJ1-1,TGTGCCAGCACCGAAGACAGCATGAACACTGAAGCTTTCTTT,CASTEDSMNTEAFF
TRBV10-3,-,-,TRBJ2-3,TGTGCCATCAGTGACCCAGGGACGGCCACAGATACGCAGTATTTT,CAISDPGTATDTQYF
TRBV10-3,TRBD1,-,TRBJ1-2,TGTGCCATCAGTGAGGGGGGACAGGGAGCTGGCTACACCTTC,CAISEGGQGAGYTF
TRBV7-2,TRBD1,-,TRBJ2-7,TGTGCCAGCAGCTCGGACAGGGGGATTTGGTACGAGCAGTACTTC,CASSSDRGIWYEQYF
TRBV19,-,-,TRBJ2-5,TGTGCCAGTAGTATGAGCCGAGGGGAGACCCAGTACTTC,CASSMSRGETQYF
TRBV29-1,TRBD1,-,TRBJ2-5,TGCAGCGTTGACGGTACAGGGGCCGAGGAGACCCAGTACTTC,CSVDGTGAEETQYF
TRBV30,-,-,TRBJ1-2,TGTGCCTGGAGTGTACTCGCCCCTGGCTACACCTTC,CAWSVLAPGYTF
TRBV4-2,-,-,TRBJ2-5,TGTGCCAGCAGCCAAGAAGGAACTGTGAGGGGTGAGGAGACCCAGTACTTC,CASSQEGTVRGEETQYF
TRBV7-2,-,-,TRBJ2-7,TGTGCCAGCAGCTCAAGCACGGAGCCCTACGAGCAGTACTTC,CASSSSTEPYEQYF
TRBV10-2,-,-,TRBJ1-6,TGCGCCAGCACTCCACAGGGAATGAATAATTCACCCCTCCACTTT,CASTPQGMNNSPLHF
TRBV7-4,-,-,TRBJ1-2,TGTGCCAGCAGCTTATTGTGGGAGTTAAGCGGCTATGGCTACACCTTC,CASSLLWELSGYGYTF
TRBV6-6,TRBD1,-,TRBJ2-5,TGTGCCAGCAGTCACAGGGGTCCAGAGACCCAGTACTTC,CASSHRGPETQYF
TRBV7-9,TRBD1,once,TRBJ1-4,TGTGCCAGCAGCTTAGGCGACAGGGGGGAAAAACTGTTTTTT,CASSLGDRGEKLFF
TRBV7-2,-,-,TRBJ2-2,TGTGCCAGCAGCTTAGCACCGGGGGGCTTGGGCGGGGAGCTGTTTTTT,CASSLAPGGLGGELFF
TRBV10-3,-,-,TRBJ2-3,TGTGCCATCAGTGAGTCGGGCGATACGCAGTATTTT,CAISESGDTQYF